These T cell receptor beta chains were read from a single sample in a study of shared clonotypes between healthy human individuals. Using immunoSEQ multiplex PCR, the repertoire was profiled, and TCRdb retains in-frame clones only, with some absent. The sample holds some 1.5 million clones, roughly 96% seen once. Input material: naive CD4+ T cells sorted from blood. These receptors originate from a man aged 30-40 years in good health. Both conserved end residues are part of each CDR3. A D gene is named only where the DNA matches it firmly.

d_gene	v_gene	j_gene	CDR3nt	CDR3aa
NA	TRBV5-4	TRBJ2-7	TGTGCCAGCAGCGCAGTTTTTAGCGGCGAGCAGTACTTC	CASSAVFSGEQYF
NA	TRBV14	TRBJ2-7	TGTGCCAGCAGCGTAGGCTACGAGCAGTACTTC	CASSVGYEQYF
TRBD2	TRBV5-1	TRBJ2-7	TGCGCCAGCAGCCCGTTCCCGGGAGGACCACCCGAGCAGTACTTC	CASSPFPGGPPEQYF
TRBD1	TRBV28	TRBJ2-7	TGTGCCAGCAGTTCGGGACAGGGCGACGAGCAGTACTTC	CASSSGQGDEQYF
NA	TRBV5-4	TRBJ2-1	TGTGCCAGCAGCTTGCTCCCCATGGTTGAAGAGCAGTTCTTC	CASSLLPMVEEQFF
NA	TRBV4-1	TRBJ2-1	TGCGCCAGCAGCCAATCCAATGAGCAGTTCTTC	CASSQSNEQFF
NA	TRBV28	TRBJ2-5	TGTGCCAGCAGTCGCCCTCGCGGCAGGGCCCTGATCCAAGAGACCCAGTACTTC	CASSRPRGRALIQETQYF
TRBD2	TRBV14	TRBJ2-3	TGTGCCAGCAGCCACCCGAGGATGCTAGCGGGAGGGCGCGGAGATACGCAGTATTTT	CASSHPRMLAGGRGDTQYF
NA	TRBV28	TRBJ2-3	TGTGCCAGCAGCCGAGGGCTATCCACAGATACGCAGTATTTT	CASSRGLSTDTQYF
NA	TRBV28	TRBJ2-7	TGTGCCAGCAGTTTACGACAGGAAACCTACGAGCAGTACTTC	CASSLRQETYEQYF
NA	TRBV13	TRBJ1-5	TGTGCCAGCAGCTTAGGAGGGGGGGGTGATCGGCCCCAGCATTTT	CASSLGGGGDRPQHF
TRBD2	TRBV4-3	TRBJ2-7	TGCGCCAGCAGCCAAGTCTCCGGGACTAGGATTCACGAGCAGTACTTC	CASSQVSGTRIHEQYF
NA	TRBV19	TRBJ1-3	TGTGCCAGTGGCAGAGTTTCATCCGGAAACACCATATATTTT	CASGRVSSGNTIYF
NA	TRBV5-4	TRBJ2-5	TGTGCCAGCAGCCCGGCCCGCGAAGAGACCCAGTACTTC	CASSPAREETQYF
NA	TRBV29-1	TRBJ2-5	TGCAGCGTTGAGTTACAAGAGACCCAGTACTTC	CSVELQETQYF
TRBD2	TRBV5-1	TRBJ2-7	TGCGCCAGCAGCTTGGTTTCGGGAGGCGGGCGTGACGAGCAGTACTTC	CASSLVSGGGRDEQYF
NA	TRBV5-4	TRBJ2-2	TGTGCCAGCAGCAGGACAGAGATCACCGGGGAGCTGTTTTTT	CASSRTEITGELFF
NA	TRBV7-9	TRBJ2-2	TGTGCCAGCAGCTTAGGGTACACCGGGGAGCTGTTTTTT	CASSLGYTGELFF
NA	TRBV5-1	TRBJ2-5	TGCGCCAGCAGCGGGGGACCTCAAGAGACCCAGTACTTC	CASSGGPQETQYF
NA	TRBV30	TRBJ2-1	TGTGCCTGGACCCGGGAGACCTACAATGAGCAGTTCTTC	CAWTRETYNEQFF
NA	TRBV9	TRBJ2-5	TGTGCCAGCCGGAGGGCCCAAGAGACCCAGTACTTC	CASRRAQETQYF
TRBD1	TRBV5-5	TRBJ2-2	TGTGCCAGCAGCTTGTACAGGGGAGATTCCGGGGAGCTGTTTTTT	CASSLYRGDSGELFF
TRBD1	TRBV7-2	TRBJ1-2	TGTGCCAGCAGCTTGACAATGACAGGGTCGGAAGGCTACACCTTC	CASSLTMTGSEGYTF
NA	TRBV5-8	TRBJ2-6	TGTGCCAGCAGCTTACAGGGCTCTGGGGCCAACGTCCTGACTTTC	CASSLQGSGANVLTF
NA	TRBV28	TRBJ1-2	TGTGCCAGCAGTTTGGACCTAGCCTATGGCTACACCTTC	CASSLDLAYGYTF